The clone carrying this T cell receptor beta chain was counted a few times. As yet, its antigen is unknown. Trimming cost V 1 base and J 3 bases, with 10 bases left between them. CDR1 SGHAT and CDR2 FQNNGV come from the germline V gene. This CDR3 contains 15 residues. This sample was included in a study of early T cells in non-severe SARS-CoV-2 infection. Study-level information: Sequencing input comprised bulk RNA from unsorted whole blood; chain pairing was not available. Notes on the study in general: The matching step, a VDJdb search, favored anti-spike CD8 responses and missed private and CD4 specificities.

TCRdb reanalysed the 5' RACE reads using MiXCR and keeps one entry per CDR3 protein. Here the sample spans approximately 70,000 distinct CDR3 sequences, 9.5% to 15% being singletons. Sequenced here: whole blood, sampled at baseline. This TCR came from an adult who was a healthcare worker with PCR-confirmed SARS-CoV-2 infection or an uninfected control (not recorded which). J is TRBJ1-5 and V is TRBV11-2; D is unclear. Here the CDR3 reads CASSLAIGFNQPQHF. In nucleotides, the CDR3 is TGTGCCAGCAGCTTAGCGATAGGTTTCAATCAGCCCCAGCATTTT.